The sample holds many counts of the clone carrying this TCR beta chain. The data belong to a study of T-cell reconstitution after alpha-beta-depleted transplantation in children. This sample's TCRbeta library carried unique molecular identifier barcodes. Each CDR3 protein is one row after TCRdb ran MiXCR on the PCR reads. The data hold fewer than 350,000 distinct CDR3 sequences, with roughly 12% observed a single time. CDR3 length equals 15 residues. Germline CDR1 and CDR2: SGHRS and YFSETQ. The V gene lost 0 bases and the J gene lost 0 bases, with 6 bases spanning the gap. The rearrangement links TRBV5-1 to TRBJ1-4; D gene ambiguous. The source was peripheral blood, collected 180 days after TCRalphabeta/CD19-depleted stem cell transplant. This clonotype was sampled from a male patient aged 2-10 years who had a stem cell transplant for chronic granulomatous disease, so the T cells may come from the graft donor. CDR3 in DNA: TGCGCCAGCAGCTTGGCCCCTGCAACTAATGAAAAACTGTTTTTT. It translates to CASSLAPATNEKLFF. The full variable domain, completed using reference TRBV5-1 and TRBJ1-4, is KAGVTQTPRYLIKTRGQQVTLSCSPISGHRSVSWYQQTPGQGLQFLFEYFSETQRNKGNFPGRFSGRQFSNSRSEMNVSTLELGDSALYLCASSLAPATNEKLFFGSGTQLSVL.